The 15 T cell receptor beta chains reported below all come from one sample, sequenced in a study of T cell responses to AZD1222 COVID-19 vaccine. This table comes from immunoSEQ multiplex PCR, and its TCRdb copy is limited to in-frame clones, with some not included. The table lists about 170,000 clones, 75% to 90% of them singletons. The source was peripheral blood, collected on day 0 of AZD1222 vaccination. The source is an adult in good health.

This clone was observed a few times. The V and J genes are TRBV30 and TRBJ1-5; D possibly corresponds to TRBD1 (5 bases). CDR1 and CDR2 (germline): GTSNPN, SVGIG (reference sequence). The CDR3 sequence is 13 residues long. The ends were cut back, 8 bases at V and 7 bases at J, with 18 bases in the middle. In DNA, the CDR3 is TGTGCCCCCAAAAGTACGGGACGCCAGCCCCAGCATTTT. Translation gives CAPKSTGRQPQHF.

With regard to this clone: Other nucleotide sequences from this sample produce the same CDR3. V is TRBV9 and J is TRBJ2-3; TRBD2 agrees at 9 bases. Germline CDR1 SGDLS, CDR2 YYNGEE. This CDR3 has 15 amino acids. V was clipped by 0 bases and J by 4 bases; unmatched bases: 3. This chain's CDR3 is CASSVASGVADTQYF. The CDR3 bases are TGTGCCAGCAGCGTAGCTAGCGGGGTCGCAGATACGCAGTATTTT.

The chain uses TRBV4-1 and TRBJ2-7, with 7 bases aligning to TRBD1. The CDR3 has 14 amino acids. Trimming at V came to 1 base and at J to 3 bases, leaving 3 bases not matched to a gene. In germline, CDR1 is MGHRA, CDR2 YSYEKL. CDR3 in DNA: TGCGCCAGCAGCCAAGGTACAGGGGTCTACGAGCAGTACTTC. Translating it yields CASSQGTGVYEQYF.

V and J are TRBV4-2 and TRBJ2-7, with 8 bases fitting TRBD1. The CDR3 is made up of 17 amino acids. Unmatched junction bases numbered 9, after V lost 0 bases and J lost 2 bases. Germline V gene lookup returns CDR1 LGHNA and CDR2 YNFKEQ. DNA of the CDR3: TGTGCCAGCAGCCAAGATGGGCAGGGGGCATGGCCCTACGAGCAGTACTTC. Its protein product is CASSQDGQGAWPYEQYF.

The CDR3: CASSLVNLAGTTGELFF. DNA for the CDR3: TGTGCCAGCAGCTTAGTTAATCTAGCGGGGACCACCGGGGAGCTGTTTTTT. V is TRBV7-2 and J is TRBJ2-2, with 9 bases that match TRBD2. Unmatched junction bases numbered 7, after V lost 1 base and J lost 4 bases. Germline V gene lookup returns CDR1 SGHTA and CDR2 FQGNSA. The length of the CDR3 is 17 residues.

This clone has just a few counts. This chain links TRBV5-4 with TRBJ1-6; D gene ambiguous. V was shortened by 0 bases and J by 17 bases, with 12 bases between the two germline ends. This CDR3 is built from 12 residues. The germline V gene has CDR1 SGHNT and CDR2 YYREEE (reference sequence). CDR3 nucleotides: TGTGCCAGCAGCTTGGGGTCGGGGAGCTTCCACTTT. Translating it yields CASSLGSGSFHF.

This chain links TRBV6-5 with TRBJ1-5; D is unclear. This CDR3 is built from 15 residues. The V gene lost 6 bases and the J gene lost 0 bases, with 12 bases spanning the gap. CDR1 and CDR2 from the germline V gene are MNHEY and SVGAGI. This chain's CDR3 is CASRGGKFSNQPQHF. The CDR3 DNA sequence: TGTGCCAGCAGAGGCGGGAAGTTTAGCAATCAGCCCCAGCATTTT.

The chain joins TRBV6-5 to TRBJ1-1; no clear D. The CDR3 is made up of 12 amino acids. CDR1 and CDR2 from the germline V gene are MNHEY and SVGAGI. Trimming cost V 9 bases and J 1 base, with 9 bases left between them. The DNA of the CDR3 is TGTGCCAGTCAAGAGGGGAACACTGAAGCTTTCTTT. Protein product: CASQEGNTEAFF.

The chain recombines TRBV28 with TRBJ1-5; 11 positions agree with TRBD1. Trimming at V came to 6 bases and at J to 5 bases, leaving 3 bases not matched to a gene. In germline, CDR1 is MDHEN, CDR2 SYDVKM. The CDR3 contains 14 residues. CDR3 nucleotide sequence: TGTGCCAGCAGGTCGGGACAGGGGGATCAGCCCCAGCATTTT. Translation gives CASRSGQGDQPQHF. Supplemented by reference TRBV28 and TRBJ1-5, the full variable domain reads DVKVTQSSRYLVKRTGEKVFLECVQDMDHENMFWYRQDPGLGLRLIYFSYDVKMKEKGDIPEGYSVSREKKERFSLILESASTNQTSMYLCASRSGQGDQPQHFGDGTRLSIL.

The rearrangement uses TRBV10-2 and TRBJ1-1; D ambiguous. Trimming removed 0 bases at V and 0 bases at J, with 8 bases between. Germline-derived CDR1 and CDR2 are WSHSY and SAAADI. The CDR3 length is 15 residues. As DNA, the CDR3 is TGCGCCAGCAGTGAGTCAAGACCCCTGAACACTGAAGCTTTCTTT. Amino acids: CASSESRPLNTEAFF.

In nucleotides, the CDR3 is TGTGCCACCAGCAGAGGGGGAACTAATCAGCCCCAGCATTTT. Its translation is CATSRGGTNQPQHF. The V gene is TRBV15, the J gene TRBJ1-5; D not certain. There are 14 residues in the CDR3. The germline gives CDR1 LNHNV, CDR2 YYDKDF (reference sequence). V lost 1 base and J 4 bases, leaving 8 bases between the germline ends.

The V gene is TRBV4-2, the J gene TRBJ1-6; a possible D gene is TRBD1 (5 bases). The germline V gene encodes CDR1 LGHNA and CDR2 YNFKEQ. The CDR3 is 17 residues long. The ends were cut back, 0 bases at V and 8 bases at J, with 17 bases in the middle. Here the CDR3 reads CASSQERQTFGDSPLHF. CDR3 bases: TGTGCCAGCAGCCAAGAGCGACAGACCTTTGGGGATTCACCCCTCCACTTT.

In nucleotides, the CDR3 is TGTGCCAGCAGACTCATTAGGACAGGGAACACCGGGGAGCTGTTTTTT. This encodes CASRLIRTGNTGELFF. The V call is TRBV11-2, the J call TRBJ2-2, with 7 bases that match TRBD1. V gave up 6 bases and J gave up 1 base; unmatched junction bases: 8. This CDR3 spans 16 amino acids. Germline V gene lookup returns CDR1 SGHAT and CDR2 FQNNGV.

There are a few counts of this clone. J is TRBJ1-1 and V is TRBV12-5; no clear D. In germline, CDR1 is LGHNT, CDR2 FRNRAP. The CDR3 loop spans 15 amino acids. Trimming removed 0 bases at V and 8 bases at J, with 16 bases between. The CDR3 nucleotides read TGTGCTAGTGGTTTGGTACTTCGGGGAGCCAAAGAAGCTTTCTTT. Translated, it gives CASGLVLRGAKEAFF.

The chain combines TRBV12-3 or TRBV12-4 with TRBJ1-4; no definite D call. V shed 5 bases and J shed 8 bases, with 9 bases lying between them. The CDR3 consists of 12 residues. DNA for the CDR3: TGTGCCAGCAGTCTGGACGGAGAAAAACTGTTTTTT. Its translation: CASSLDGEKLFF.